This T cell receptor (beta chain) was obtained from a study of cytomegalovirus exposure and HLA in healthy donors. Study-level points and caveats: For most TCR beta V segments, an earlier analysis put the productive rate at about 87% or about 30% of the time. A cluster of highly shared sequence variants was likely a sequencing artifact. What TCR beta sequences reportedly achieved was accurate prediction of HLA-A and HLA-B alleles in most subjects.

PCR employed 60 Vbeta and 13 Jbeta primers. Original handling: In a later analysis, of some 80 million unique beta chains, around 9.9 million appeared in at least two donors. Only in-frame clones appear in the TCRdb table, and some are missing; sequencing was by immunoSEQ multiplex PCR. That table furnishes V, J and clone size, whereas the DNA furnished D and trimming. The sample has around 130,000 clones; over 75% are singletons. This CDR3 comprises 14 residues. Trimming left V 4 bases short and J 6 bases short, with 16 bases between. Germline assignment: CDR1 MDHEN and CDR2 SYDVKM. Details on this clone: Its antigen remains unknown.

Sequenced: PBMCs. The sequence was obtained from a man aged 25 to 40 in good health and CMV-seronegative. This chain connects TRBV28 to TRBJ2-7; D not certain. The CDR3 sequence: CASSSSRLPGEQYF. The CDR3 DNA reads TGTGCCAGCAGTTCCTCGAGATTACCGGGCGAGCAGTACTTC.